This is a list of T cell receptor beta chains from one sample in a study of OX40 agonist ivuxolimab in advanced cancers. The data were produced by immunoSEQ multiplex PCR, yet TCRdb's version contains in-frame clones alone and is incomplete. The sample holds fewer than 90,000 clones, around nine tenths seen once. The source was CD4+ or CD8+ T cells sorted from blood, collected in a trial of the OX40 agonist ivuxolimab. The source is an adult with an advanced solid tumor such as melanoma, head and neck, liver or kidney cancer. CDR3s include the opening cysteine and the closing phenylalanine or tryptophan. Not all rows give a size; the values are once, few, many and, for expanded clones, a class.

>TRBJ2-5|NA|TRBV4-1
CASSHSRGETQYF
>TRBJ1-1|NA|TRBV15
CATSLQENTEAFF
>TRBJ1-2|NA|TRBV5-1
CASSLETGFNYGYTF
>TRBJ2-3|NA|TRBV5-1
CASSTGLAGDTDTQYF
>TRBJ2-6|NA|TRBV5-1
CASSLVVSGANVLTF
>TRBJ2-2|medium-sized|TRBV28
CASSRGGEGGELFF
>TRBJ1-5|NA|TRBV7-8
CASSSGYQPQHF
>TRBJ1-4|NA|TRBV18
CASSPEGRREKLFF
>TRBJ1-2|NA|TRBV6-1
CASSAGSSNYGYTF
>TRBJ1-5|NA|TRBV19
CASSKRGEEQPQHF
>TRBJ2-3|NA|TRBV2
CASRVGGTTDTQYF
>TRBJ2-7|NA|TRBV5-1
CASSFRPQGPSYEQYF
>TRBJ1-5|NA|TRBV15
CATSALGTGGVQPQHF
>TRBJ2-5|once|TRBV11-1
CASSPGAYRGGETQYF
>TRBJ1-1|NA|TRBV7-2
CASSLSELEAFF
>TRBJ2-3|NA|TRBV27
CASSFRLAAAVGTDTQYF
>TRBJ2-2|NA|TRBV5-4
CASSTPGRGSDTGELFF
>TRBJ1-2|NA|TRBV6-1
CASNLRQGYDYGYTF
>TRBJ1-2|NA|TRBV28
CASTAAINYGYTF
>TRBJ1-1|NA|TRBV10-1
CASSESGTVSRGAFF
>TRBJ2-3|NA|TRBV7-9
CASSLGPASGRRDTQYF
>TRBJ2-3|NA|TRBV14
CASSRRAADTQYF